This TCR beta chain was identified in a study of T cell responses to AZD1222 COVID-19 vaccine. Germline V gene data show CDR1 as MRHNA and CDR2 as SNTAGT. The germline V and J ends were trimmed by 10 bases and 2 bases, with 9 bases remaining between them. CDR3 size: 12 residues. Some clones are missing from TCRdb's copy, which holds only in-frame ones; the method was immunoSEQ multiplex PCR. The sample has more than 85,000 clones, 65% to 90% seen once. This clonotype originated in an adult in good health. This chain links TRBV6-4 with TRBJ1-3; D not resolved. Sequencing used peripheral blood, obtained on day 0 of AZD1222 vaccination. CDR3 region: CATHPTGNTIYF. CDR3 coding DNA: TGTGCCACCCATCCCACTGGAAACACCATATATTTT.